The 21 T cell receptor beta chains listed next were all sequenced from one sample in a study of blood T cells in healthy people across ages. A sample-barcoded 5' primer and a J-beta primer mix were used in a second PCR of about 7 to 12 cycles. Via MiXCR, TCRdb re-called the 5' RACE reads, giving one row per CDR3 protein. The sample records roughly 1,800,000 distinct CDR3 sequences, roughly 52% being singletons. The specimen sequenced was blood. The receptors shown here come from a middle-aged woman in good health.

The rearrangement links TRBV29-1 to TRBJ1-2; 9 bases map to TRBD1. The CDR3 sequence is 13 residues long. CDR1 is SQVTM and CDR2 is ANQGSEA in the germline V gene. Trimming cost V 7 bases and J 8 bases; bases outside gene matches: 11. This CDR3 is CSARTGVLGGYTF. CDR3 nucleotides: TGCAGCGCCCGGACAGGGGTCCTAGGAGGCTACACCTTC.

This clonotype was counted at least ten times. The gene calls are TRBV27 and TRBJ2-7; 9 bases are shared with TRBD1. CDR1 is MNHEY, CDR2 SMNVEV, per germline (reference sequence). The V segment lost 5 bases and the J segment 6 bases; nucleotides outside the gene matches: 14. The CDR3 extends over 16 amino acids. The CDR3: CASSRIAGTGSGEQYF. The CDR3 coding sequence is TGTGCCAGCAGTCGGATAGCCGGGACAGGGTCGGGCGAGCAGTACTTC.

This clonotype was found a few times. This CDR3 reads CAIRDRGSHEQYF. The CDR3 DNA reads TGTGCCATCCGGGACAGGGGGTCACACGAGCAGTACTTC. The chain recombines TRBV21-1 with TRBJ2-7; TRBD1 was called by the table and not checked on the DNA. TRBV21-1 is annotated as a pseudogene. CDR3 length equals 13 residues.

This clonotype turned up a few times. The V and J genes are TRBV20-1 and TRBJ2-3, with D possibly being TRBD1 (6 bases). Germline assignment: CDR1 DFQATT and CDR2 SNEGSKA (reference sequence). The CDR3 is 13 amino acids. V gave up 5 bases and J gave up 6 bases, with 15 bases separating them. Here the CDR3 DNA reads TGCAGTGCTGGCAGAAACAGGGACGATACGCAGTATTTT. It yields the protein CSAGRNRDDTQYF.

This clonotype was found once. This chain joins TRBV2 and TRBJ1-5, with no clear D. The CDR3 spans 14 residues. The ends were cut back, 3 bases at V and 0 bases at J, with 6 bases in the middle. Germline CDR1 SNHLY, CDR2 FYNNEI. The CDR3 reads CASSDNYSNQPQHF. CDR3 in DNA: TGTGCCAGCAGTGATAACTATAGCAATCAGCCCCAGCATTTT.

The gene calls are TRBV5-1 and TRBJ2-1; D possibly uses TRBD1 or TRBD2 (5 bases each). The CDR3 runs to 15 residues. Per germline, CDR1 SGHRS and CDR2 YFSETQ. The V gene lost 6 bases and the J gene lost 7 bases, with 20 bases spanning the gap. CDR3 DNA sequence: TGCGCCAGCAACTCGGGACCGCTGAATATGAATGAGCAGTTCTTC. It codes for CASNSGPLNMNEQFF.

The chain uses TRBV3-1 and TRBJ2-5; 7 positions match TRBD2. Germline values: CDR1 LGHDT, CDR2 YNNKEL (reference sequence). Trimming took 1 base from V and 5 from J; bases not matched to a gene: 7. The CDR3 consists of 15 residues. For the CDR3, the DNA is TGTGCCAGCAGCCAAGGGGGGGGAAAGTGGGAGACCCAGTACTTC. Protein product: CASSQGGGKWETQYF.

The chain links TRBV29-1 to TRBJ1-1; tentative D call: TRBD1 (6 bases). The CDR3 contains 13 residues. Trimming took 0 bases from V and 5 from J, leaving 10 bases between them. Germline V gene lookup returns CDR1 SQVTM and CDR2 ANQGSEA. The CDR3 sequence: CSVEDQGKTEAFF. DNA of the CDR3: TGCAGCGTTGAAGATCAGGGGAAGACTGAAGCTTTCTTT.

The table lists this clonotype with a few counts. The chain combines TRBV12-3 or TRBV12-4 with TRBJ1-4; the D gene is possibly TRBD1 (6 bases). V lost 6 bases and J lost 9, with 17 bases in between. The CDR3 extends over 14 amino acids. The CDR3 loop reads CASSSILGGQKLFF. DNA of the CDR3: TGTGCCAGCAGCTCTATTCTAGGGGGGCAAAAACTGTTTTTT.

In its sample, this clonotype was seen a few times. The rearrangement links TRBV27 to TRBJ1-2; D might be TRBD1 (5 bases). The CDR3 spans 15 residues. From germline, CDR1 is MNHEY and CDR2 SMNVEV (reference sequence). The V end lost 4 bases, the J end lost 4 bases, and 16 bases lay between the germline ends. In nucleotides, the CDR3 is TGTGCCAGCAGTTCCATCCCTCAGGGTGGCTATGGCTACACCTTC. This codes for CASSSIPQGGYGYTF.

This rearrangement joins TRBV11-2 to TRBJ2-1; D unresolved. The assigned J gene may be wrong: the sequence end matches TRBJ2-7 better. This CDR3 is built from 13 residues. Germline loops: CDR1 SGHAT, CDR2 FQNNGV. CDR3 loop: CASSLVSYNEQYF. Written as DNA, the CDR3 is TGTGCCAGCAGCTTAGTCAGTTACAATGAGCAGTACTTC.

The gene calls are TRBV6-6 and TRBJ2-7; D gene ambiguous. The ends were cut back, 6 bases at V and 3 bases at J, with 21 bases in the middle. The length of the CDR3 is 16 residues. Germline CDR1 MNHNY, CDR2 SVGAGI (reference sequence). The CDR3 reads CASSSHDTSLNYEQYF. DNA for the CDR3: TGTGCCAGCAGCTCCCATGACACCTCGCTCAACTACGAGCAGTACTTC.

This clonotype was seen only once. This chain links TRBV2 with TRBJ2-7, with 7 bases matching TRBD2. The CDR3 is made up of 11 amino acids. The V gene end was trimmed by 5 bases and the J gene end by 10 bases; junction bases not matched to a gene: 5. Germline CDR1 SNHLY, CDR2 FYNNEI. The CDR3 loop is CASSSLAAQYF. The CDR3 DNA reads TGTGCCAGCAGTAGTCTAGCGGCCCAGTACTTC. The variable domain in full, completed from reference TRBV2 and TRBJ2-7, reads EPEVTQTPSHQVTQMGQEVILRCVPISNHLYFYWYRQILGQKVEFLVSFYNNEISEKSEIFDDQFSVERPDGSNFTLKIRSTKLEDSAMYFCASSSLAAQYFGPGTRLTVT.

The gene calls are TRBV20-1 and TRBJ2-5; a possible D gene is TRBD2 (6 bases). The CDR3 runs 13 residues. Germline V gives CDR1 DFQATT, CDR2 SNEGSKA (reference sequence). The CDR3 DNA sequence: TGCAGCGCGGGGAGTAGCGGACATTATGAGCAGTACTTC. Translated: CSAGSSGHYEQYF.

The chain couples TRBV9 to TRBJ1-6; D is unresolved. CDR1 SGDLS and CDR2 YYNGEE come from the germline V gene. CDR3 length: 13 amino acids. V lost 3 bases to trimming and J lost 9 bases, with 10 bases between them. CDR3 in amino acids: CASSAGNVSPLHF. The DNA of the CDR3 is TGTGCCAGCAGCGCGGGGAATGTTTCACCCCTCCACTTT.

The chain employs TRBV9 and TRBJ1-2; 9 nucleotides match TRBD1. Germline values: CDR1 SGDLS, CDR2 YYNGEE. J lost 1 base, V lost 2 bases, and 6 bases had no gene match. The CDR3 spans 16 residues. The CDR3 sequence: CASSVGTGRNNYGYTF. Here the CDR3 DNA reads TGTGCCAGCAGCGTCGGGACAGGGCGTAATAACTATGGCTACACCTTC.

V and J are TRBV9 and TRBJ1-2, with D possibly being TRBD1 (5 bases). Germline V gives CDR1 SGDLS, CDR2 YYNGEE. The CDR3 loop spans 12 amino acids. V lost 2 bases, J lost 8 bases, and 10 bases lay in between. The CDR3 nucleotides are TGTGCCAGCAGCGTCGGACAAACCGGCTACACCTTC. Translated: CASSVGQTGYTF.

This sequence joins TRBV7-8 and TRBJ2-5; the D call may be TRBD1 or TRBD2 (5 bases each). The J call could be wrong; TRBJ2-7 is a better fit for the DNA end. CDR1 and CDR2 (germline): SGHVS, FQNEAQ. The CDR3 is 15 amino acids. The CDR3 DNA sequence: TGTGCCAGCAGCTTGGGGCCGGAGGCGTTTAACGAGCAGTACTTC. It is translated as CASSLGPEAFNEQYF.

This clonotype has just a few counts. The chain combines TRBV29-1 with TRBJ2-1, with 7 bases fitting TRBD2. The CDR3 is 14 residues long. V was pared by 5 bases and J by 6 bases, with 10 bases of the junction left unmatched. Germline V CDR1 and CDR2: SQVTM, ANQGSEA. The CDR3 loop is CSVSVWAGVNEQFF. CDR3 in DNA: TGCAGCGTTTCAGTATGGGCGGGGGTCAATGAGCAGTTCTTC.

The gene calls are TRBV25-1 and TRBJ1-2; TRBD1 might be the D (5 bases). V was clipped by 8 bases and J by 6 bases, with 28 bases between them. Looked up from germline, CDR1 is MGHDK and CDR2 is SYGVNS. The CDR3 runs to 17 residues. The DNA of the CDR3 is TGTGCCAGCGGATCTCCCTCCGGGACGGGGACGGTCCATGGCTACACCTTC. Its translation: CASGSPSGTGTVHGYTF.

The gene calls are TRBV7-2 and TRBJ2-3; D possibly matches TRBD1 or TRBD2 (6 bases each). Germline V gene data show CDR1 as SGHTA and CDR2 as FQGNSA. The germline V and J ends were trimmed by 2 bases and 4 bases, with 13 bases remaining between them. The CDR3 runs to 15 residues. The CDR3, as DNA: TGTGCCAGCAGCTTATTAGGGGGGACCGCAGATACGCAGTATTTT. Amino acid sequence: CASSLLGGTADTQYF.